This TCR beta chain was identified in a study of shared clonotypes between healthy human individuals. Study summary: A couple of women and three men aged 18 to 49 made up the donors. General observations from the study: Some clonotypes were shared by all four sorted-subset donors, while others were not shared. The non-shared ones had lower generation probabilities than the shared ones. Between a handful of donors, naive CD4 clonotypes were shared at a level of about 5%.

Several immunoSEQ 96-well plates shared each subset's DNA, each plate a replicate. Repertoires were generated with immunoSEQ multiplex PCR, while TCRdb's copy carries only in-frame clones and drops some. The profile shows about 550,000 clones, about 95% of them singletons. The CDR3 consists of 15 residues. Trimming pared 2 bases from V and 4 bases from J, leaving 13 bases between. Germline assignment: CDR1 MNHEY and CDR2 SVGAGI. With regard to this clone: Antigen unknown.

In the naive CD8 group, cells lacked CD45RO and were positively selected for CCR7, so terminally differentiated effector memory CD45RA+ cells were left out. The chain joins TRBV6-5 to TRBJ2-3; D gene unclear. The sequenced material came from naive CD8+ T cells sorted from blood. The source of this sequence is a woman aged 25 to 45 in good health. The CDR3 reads CASSYDSRPSDTQYF. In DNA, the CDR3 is TGTGCCAGCAGTTACGACTCGCGACCATCAGATACGCAGTATTTT.